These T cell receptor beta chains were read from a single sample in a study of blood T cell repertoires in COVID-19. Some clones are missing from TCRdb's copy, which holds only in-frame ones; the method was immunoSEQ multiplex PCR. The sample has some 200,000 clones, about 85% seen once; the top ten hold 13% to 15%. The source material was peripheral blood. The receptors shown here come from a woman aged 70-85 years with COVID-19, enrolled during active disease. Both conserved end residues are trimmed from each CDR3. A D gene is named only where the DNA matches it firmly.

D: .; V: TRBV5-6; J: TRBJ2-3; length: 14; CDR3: ASSSRQLRTLDTQY
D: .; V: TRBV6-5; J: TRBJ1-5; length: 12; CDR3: ATRTEQGNQPQH
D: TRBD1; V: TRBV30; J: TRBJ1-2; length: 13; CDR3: AWSILRRGPYGYT
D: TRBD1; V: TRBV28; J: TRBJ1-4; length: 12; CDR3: ASRPWGQEVELF
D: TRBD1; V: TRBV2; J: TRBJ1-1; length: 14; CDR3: ASSVGTGDLLSEAF
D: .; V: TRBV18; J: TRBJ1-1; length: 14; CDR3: ASSPGPQPGDTEAF
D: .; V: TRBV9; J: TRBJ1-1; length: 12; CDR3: ASSVQGWDTEAF
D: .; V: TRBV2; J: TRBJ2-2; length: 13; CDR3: ASSETAGNTGELF
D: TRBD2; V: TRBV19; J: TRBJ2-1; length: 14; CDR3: ASTFAGTSGYNEQF
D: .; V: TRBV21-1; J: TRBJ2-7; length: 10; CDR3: ASRSGLYEQY
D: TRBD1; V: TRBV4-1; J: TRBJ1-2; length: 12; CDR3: ASSRADRDGGYT
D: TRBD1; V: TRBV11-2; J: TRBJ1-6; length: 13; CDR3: ASSLGGQGYSPLH
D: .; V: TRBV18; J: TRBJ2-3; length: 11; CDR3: ASSRQSTDTQY
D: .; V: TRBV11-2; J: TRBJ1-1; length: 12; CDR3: ASSLTLERTEAF
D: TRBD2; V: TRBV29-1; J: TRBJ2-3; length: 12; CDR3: SVEGRGATDTQY
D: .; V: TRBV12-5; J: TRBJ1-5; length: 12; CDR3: ASGGKQGNQPQH
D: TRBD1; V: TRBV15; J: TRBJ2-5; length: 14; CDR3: ATSRDGTGFRETQY
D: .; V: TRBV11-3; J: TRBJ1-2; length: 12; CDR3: ASSPLRADYGYT
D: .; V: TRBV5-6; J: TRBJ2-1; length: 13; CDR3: ASSFGLTTHNEQF
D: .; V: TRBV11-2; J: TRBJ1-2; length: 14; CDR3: ASLRNEGDLPYGYT
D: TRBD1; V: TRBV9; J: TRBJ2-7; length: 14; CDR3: ASSESDRGISYEQY
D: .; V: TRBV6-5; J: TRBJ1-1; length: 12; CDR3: ATPPTAMNTEAF
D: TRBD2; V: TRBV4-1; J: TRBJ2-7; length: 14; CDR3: ASSQEGTSGKYEQY
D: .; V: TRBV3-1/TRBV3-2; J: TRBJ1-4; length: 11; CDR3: ASSQWDTRELF
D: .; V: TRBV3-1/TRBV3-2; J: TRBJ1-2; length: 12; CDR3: ASSQVGGNYGYT
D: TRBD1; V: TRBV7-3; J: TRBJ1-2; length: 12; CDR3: ASSIPGQVNGYT
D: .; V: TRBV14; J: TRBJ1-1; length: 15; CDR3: ASSFTQGKGVDTEAF
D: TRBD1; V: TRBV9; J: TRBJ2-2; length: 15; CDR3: ASSVRPGQPNTGELF
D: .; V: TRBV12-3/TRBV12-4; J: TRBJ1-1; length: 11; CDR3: ASSLTGNTEAF
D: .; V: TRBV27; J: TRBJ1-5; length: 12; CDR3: ASNSGYSNQPQH
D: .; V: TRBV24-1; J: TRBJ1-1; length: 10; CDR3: ATSDAQDEAF
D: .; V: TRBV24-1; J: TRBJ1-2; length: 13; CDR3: ATSDASQGRGGYT
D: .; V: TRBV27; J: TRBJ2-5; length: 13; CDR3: ASSYGQGIWETQY
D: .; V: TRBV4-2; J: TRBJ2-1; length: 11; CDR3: ASGRGGMDEQF
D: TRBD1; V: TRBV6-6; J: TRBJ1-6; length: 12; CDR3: ASRATGGNSPLH
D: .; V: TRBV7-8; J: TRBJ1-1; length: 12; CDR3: ASSLLAANTEAF
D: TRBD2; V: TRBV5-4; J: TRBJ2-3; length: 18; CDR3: ASSFREGYWTQGATDTQY
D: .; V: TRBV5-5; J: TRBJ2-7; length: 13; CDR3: ASQTGGAVPYEQY
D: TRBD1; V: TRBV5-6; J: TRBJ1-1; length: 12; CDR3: ASSRRQGFAEAF
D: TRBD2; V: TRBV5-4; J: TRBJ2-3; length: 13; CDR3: ASSLSGGDADTQY
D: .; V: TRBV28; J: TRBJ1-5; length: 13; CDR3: ASSWRGSSNQPQH
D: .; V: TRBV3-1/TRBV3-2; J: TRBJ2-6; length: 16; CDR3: ASSDSDKQGAGANVLT
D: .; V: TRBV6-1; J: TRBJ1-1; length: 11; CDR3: ASSEGLRTEAF
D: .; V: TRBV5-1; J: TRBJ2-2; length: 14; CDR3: ASSLAGRGNTGELF
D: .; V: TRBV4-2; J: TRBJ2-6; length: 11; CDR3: ASRQSGANVLT
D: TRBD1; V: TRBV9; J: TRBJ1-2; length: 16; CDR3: ASSVALGDRGGDGGYT
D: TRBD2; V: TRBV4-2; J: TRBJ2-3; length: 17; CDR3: ASSQAGLAGGLWSDTQY
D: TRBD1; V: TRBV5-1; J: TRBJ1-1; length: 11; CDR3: ASSPQGLTEAF
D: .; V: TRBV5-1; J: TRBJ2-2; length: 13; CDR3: ASRVAGLPSGELF